These T cell receptor beta chains were read from a single sample in a study of cytomegalovirus exposure and HLA in healthy donors. TCRdb's table, derived via immunoSEQ multiplex PCR, lists solely in-frame clones and lacks some. The data hold around 190,000 clones, with more than 70% observed a single time. Material: PBMCs. These receptors were obtained from a man between 35 and 55 years old in good health and CMV-seropositive. Both conserved end residues are part of each CDR3. The D gene is left open where the match is weak. The listing skips clone size in some rows; elsewhere it reads once, few, many or a size class.

NA	TRBD1	TRBJ1-3	TRBV6-1	TGTGCCAGCAGTGTGAGGACAGGGGCGATTAGAAACACCATATATTTT	CASSVRTGAIRNTIYF
NA	NA	TRBJ2-2	TRBV7-2	TGTGCCAGCAGCTTCGCGGTCGTGGGCGGGGAGCTGTTTTTT	CASSFAVVGGELFF
NA	TRBD1	TRBJ2-3	TRBV5-1	TGCGCCAGCAGCTTCCCAACAGGGGGCGAGTTCAAAGATACGCAGTATTTT	CASSFPTGGEFKDTQYF
NA	NA	TRBJ2-7	TRBV9	TGTGCCAGCAGCGTAGACGGGAGTGGCTACGAGCAGTACTTC	CASSVDGSGYEQYF
NA	NA	TRBJ2-1	TRBV7-9	TGTGCCAGCAGCTCAAATAAGCAAACAGGTCCTGAGCAGTTCTTC	CASSSNKQTGPEQFF
few	NA	TRBJ2-5	TRBV10-1	TGCGCCAGCACGGAGGAGGCCCCCTCCCAGTACTTC	CASTEEAPSQYF
NA	NA	TRBJ2-7	TRBV6-5	TGTGCCAGCAGTTACGGGGAGTCCTACGAGCAGTACTTC	CASSYGESYEQYF
NA	NA	TRBJ2-7	TRBV18	TGTGCCAGCTCACCACCGGGCAGAACCTACGAGCAGTACTTC	CASSPPGRTYEQYF
once	NA	TRBJ1-5	TRBV27	TGTGCCAGCAGCCTGGGGCAGGGTCAGCCCCAGCATTTT	CASSLGQGQPQHF
NA	NA	TRBJ2-3	TRBV5-1	TGCGCCAGCAGGGAGGCAGATACGCAGTATTTT	CASREADTQYF
NA	TRBD1	TRBJ2-5	TRBV9	TGTGCCAGCAGCGTAGGTCCCCAGGGGGTTACCCAGTACTTC	CASSVGPQGVTQYF
NA	TRBD2	TRBJ2-7	TRBV9	TGTGCCAGCAGCGTAGGAAGACTAGCGGAACGGGGTGAGCGGTACTTC	CASSVGRLAERGERYF
NA	TRBD1	TRBJ2-7	TRBV11-2	TGTGCCAGCAGCTCGACAGGGGGCGGGCAGTACTTC	CASSSTGGGQYF
NA	NA	TRBJ1-4	TRBV6-1	TGTGCCAGCAGGGAGTCGGGGTTCATCGATGAAAAACTGTTTTTT	CASRESGFIDEKLFF
few	TRBD2	TRBJ2-7	TRBV5-1	TGCGCCAGCAGCTTTTCAAGTTCGGCGGGAGTTGTCCACGAGCAGTACTTC	CASSFSSSAGVVHEQYF
NA	NA	TRBJ2-3	TRBV19	TGTGCCAGTAAATTAGCGACTAGCACAGATACGCAGTATTTT	CASKLATSTDTQYF
NA	NA	TRBJ2-7	TRBV2	TGTGCCAGCAGTGAAGTAGGGCGGGGCGCGGGGTGGGAGCAGTACTTC	CASSEVGRGAGWEQYF
NA	NA	TRBJ1-5	TRBV19	TGTGCCAGTAGTATCCAGTCAGGTCAGCCCCAGCATTTT	CASSIQSGQPQHF
NA	NA	TRBJ1-5	TRBV5-1	TGCGCCAGCAGCTTTGACGGGGGGCAGAATCAGCCCCAGCATTTT	CASSFDGGQNQPQHF
NA	NA	TRBJ1-1	TRBV19	TGTGCCAGTCCCGGCCGGGGGAACACTGAAGCTTTCTTT	CASPGRGNTEAFF
NA	NA	TRBJ2-2	TRBV18	TGTGCCAGCTCATATCAGGGTTCCGGGGAGCTGTTTTTT	CASSYQGSGELFF
NA	TRBD1	TRBJ1-5	TRBV5-1	TGCGCCAGCAGCGCGGGACAGGGAGGTGGTCAGCCCCAGCATTTT	CASSAGQGGGQPQHF
once	NA	TRBJ2-1	TRBV18	TGTGCCAGCTCTCCCCGGAGGGATGAGCAGTTCTTC	CASSPRRDEQFF
few	TRBD1	TRBJ1-1	TRBV5-4	TGTGCCAGCAGCCCCTACCCGTCAGACAGGGGTCTAGAGGCTTTCTTT	CASSPYPSDRGLEAFF
NA	NA	TRBJ1-3	TRBV29-1	TGCAGCGTGGTAGACAGTCTCTCTGGAAACACCATATATTTT	CSVVDSLSGNTIYF
NA	NA	TRBJ2-5	TRBV21-1	TGTGCCAGCAGCACTTTAAATGGCGAGGGGGGGGAGAAGACCCAGTACTTC	CASSTLNGEGGEKTQYF
NA	TRBD1	TRBJ1-3	TRBV30	TGTGCCTGGAGTAACAGGGGGAGCTCTGGAAACACCATATATTTT	CAWSNRGSSGNTIYF